This T cell receptor (beta chain) emerged from a study of regulatory T cells in long-lasting Graves disease. Findings and limits, study-wide: TRBV28, TRBJ1-2 and TRBJ2-5 emerged as the favored segments in persistent disease.

In its sample, this clonotype was seen many times. The target antigen is unknown. Documented time point: newly diagnosed GD, antithyroid drugs for less than 3 months. With RNA extracted from PBMCs as input, the TCR library was made. This CDR3 comprises 15 residues. Germline CDR1 and CDR2: LNHDA and SQIVND (reference sequence). V trimming: 4 bases; J trimming: 3 bases; junction bases outside the gene matches: 9. Investigators prepared the TCR beta libraries by applying iRepertoire HTBI primers and Arm-PCR of CDR3 regions. MiXCR, applied by TCRdb to the multiplex PCR reads, yields one record per CDR3 protein. The table records 250,000 or so distinct CDR3 sequences, 15% to 20% of them present only once. The data were also submitted as part of a second study, on T cells in Graves' hyperthyroidism and ophthalmopathy.

This chain links TRBV19 with TRBJ2-7, with 7 bases identical to TRBD1. The source is a woman aged 25-40 years with Graves disease. The specimen was peripheral blood mononuclear cells (PBMCs), collected at new diagnosis, from a patient treated with antithyroid drugs. The CDR3 DNA reads as TGTGCCAGTAGTACTCGACAGGGACGAGGCTACGAGCAGTACTTC. Its protein is CASSTRQGRGYEQYF.